This T cell receptor (beta chain) stems from a study of T cells in Graves' hyperthyroidism and ophthalmopathy. CDR3 size: 14 residues. The V end lost 3 bases, the J end lost 5 bases, and 13 bases lay between the germline ends. Germline CDR1 SGHVS, CDR2 FNYEAQ. Newly diagnosed hyperthyroidism patients aged 18 to 65 years had disease lasting under 2 months. Amplified regions were TCR beta CDR3 sequences from RNA transcripts. HTBI primers were the set used in a first-round RT-PCR of the TCR CDR3. Via MiXCR, TCRdb re-called the multiplex PCR reads, giving one row per CDR3 protein. Among about 710,000 distinct CDR3 sequences, 16% were seen once, and the ten largest hold approximately 8.4%.

This chain joins TRBV7-6 and TRBJ2-5, with D possibly matching TRBD2 (6 bases). The sample was blood. This clonotype originated in a man aged 18-30 years with Graves' hyperthyroidism. The DNA for the CDR3 is TGTGCCAGCAGCTTCTCTCCGGAGGGGGAGACCCAGTACTTC. This sequence encodes CASSFSPEGETQYF. The full variable domain, in which reference TRBV7-6 and TRBJ2-5 provide the parts outside the CDR3, is GAGVSQSPRYKVTKRGQDVALRCDPISGHVSLYWYRQALGQGPEFLTYFNYEAQQDKSGLPNDRFSAERPEGSISTLTIQRTEQRDSAMYRCASSFSPEGETQYFGPGTRLLVL.